This T cell receptor (beta chain) was identified in a study of T cells in narcolepsy. Overall study findings and caveats: HCRT-specific and TRIB2-specific autoreactive clonotypes appeared among same-patient CSF and blood CD4+ clonotypes.

Assay: immunoSEQ multiplex PCR; the TCRdb copy retains only in-frame clones and omits some. Among 27,000 or so clones listed, around 87% were seen once. Concerning this clone: The antigen remains undetermined.

This receptor was identified in a human donor in good health. Sequenced sample: memory (CD45RA-) CD4+ T cells from blood.

CDR3 bases: TGTGCCAGCAGCTTGGGACGGATCACCTACGAGCAGTACTTC. Its protein is CASSLGRITYEQYF. The chain uses TRBV5-6 and TRBJ2-7; no reliable D call. The ends were cut back, 0 bases at V and 2 bases at J, with 9 bases in the middle. Germline V gene data show CDR1 as SGHDT and CDR2 as YYEEEE. The CDR3 spans 14 residues.